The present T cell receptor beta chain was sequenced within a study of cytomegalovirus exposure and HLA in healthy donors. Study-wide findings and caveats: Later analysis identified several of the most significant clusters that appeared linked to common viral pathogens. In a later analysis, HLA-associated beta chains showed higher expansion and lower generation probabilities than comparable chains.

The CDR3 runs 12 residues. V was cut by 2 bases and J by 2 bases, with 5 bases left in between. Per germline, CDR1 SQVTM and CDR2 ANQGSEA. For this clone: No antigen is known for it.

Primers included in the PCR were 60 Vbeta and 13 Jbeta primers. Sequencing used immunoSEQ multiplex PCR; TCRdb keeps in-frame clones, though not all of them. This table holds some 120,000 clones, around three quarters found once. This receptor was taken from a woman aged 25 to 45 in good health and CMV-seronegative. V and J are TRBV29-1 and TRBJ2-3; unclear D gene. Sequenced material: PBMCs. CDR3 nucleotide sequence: TGCAGCGTTGAAACTTACACAGATACGCAGTATTTT. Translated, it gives CSVETYTDTQYF.